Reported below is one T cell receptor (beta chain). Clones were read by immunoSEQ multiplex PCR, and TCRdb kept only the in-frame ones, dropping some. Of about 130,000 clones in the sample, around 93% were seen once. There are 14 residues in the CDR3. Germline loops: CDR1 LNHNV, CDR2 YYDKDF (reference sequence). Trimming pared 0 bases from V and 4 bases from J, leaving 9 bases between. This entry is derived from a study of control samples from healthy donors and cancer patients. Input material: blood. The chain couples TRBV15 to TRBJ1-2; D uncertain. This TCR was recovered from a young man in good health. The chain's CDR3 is CATSREGGFYGYTF. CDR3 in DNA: TGTGCCACCAGCAGAGAAGGCGGATTCTATGGCTACACCTTC.